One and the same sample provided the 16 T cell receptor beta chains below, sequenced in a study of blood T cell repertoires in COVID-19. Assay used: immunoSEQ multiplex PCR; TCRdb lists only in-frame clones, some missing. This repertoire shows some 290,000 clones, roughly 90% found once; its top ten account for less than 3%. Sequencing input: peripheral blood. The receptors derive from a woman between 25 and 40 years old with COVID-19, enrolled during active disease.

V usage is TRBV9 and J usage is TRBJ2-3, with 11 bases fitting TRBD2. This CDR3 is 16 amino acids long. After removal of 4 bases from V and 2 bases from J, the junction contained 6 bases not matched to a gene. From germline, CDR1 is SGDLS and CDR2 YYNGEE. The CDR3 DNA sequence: TGTGCCAGCAGCTCCAGACTAGCGGGACCCACAGATACGCAGTATTTT. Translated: CASSSRLAGPTDTQYF.

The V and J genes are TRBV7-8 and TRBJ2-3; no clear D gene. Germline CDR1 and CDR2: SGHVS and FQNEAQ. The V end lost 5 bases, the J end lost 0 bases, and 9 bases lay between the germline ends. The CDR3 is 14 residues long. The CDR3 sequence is CASSALHSTDTQYF. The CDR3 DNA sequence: TGTGCCAGCAGCGCATTACATAGCACAGATACGCAGTATTTT.

CDR3 sequence reads: CASSFHRLNTEAFF. CDR3 in DNA: TGTGCCAGCAGTTTTCACAGACTGAACACTGAAGCTTTCTTT. The chain couples TRBV28 to TRBJ1-1; D gene unclear. Germline V gene sequence: CDR1 MDHEN, CDR2 SYDVKM. V was shortened by 3 bases and J by 0 bases, with 8 bases between the two germline ends. The CDR3 totals 14 residues.

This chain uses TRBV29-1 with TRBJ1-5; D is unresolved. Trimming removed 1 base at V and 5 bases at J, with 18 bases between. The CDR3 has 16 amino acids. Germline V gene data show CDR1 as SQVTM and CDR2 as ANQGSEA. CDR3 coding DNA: TGCAGCGTTGAAGCGAAACGAGAGAGGGTGGATCAGCCCCAGCATTTT. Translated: CSVEAKRERVDQPQHF.

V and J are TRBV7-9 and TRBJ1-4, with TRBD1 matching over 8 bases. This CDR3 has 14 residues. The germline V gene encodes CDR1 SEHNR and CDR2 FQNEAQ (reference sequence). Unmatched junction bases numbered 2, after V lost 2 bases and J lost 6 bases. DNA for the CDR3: TGTGCCAGCAGCTTACAGGGGGCACATGAAAAACTGTTTTTT. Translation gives CASSLQGAHEKLFF.

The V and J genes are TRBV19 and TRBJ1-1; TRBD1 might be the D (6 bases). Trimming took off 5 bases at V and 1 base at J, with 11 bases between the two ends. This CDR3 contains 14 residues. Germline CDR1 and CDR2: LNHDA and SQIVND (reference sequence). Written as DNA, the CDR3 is TGTGCCAGTAGTGCAGCCAGGGGGAACACTGAAGCTTTCTTT. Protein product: CASSAARGNTEAFF.

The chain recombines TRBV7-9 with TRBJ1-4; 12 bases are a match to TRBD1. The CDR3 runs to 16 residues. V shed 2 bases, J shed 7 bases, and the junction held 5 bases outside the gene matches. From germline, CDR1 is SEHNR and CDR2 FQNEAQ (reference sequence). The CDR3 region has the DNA TGTGCCAGCAGCTTATTGAAGGGACAGGGGGCTGAAAAACTGTTTTTT. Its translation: CASSLLKGQGAEKLFF.

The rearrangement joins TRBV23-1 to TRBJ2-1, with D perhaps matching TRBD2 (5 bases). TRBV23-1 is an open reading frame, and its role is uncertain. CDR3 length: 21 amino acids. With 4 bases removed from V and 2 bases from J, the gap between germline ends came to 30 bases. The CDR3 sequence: CASSPIGPKYSRLKAYNEQFF. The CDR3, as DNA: TGCGCCAGCAGTCCCATCGGGCCTAAGTATTCCAGACTAAAGGCCTACAATGAGCAGTTCTTC.

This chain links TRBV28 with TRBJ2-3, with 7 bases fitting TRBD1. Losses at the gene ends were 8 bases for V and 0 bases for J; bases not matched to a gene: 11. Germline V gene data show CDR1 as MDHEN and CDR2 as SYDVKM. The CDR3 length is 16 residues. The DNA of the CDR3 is TGTGCCAGCTTTTGGGCCTACAGGGGAAGCACAGATACGCAGTATTTT. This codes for CASFWAYRGSTDTQYF.

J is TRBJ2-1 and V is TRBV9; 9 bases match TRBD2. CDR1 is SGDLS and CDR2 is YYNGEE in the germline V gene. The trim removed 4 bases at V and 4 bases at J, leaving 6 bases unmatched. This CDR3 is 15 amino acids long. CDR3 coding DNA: TGTGCCAGCAGCCCTAGCGGGACTTCGTACAATGAGCAGTTCTTC. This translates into CASSPSGTSYNEQFF.

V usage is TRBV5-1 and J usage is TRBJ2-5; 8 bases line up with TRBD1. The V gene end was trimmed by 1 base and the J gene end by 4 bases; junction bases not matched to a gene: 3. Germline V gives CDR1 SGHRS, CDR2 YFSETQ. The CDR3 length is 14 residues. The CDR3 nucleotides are TGCGCCAGCAGCTTGACAGGGGGGCGAGAGACCCAGTACTTC. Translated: CASSLTGGRETQYF.

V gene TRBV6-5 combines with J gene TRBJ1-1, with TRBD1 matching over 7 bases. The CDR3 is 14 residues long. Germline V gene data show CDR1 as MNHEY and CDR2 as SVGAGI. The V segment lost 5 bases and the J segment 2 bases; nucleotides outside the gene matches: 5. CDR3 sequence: CASSRTGLNTEAFF. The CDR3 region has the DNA TGTGCCAGCAGTAGGACAGGACTCAACACTGAAGCTTTCTTT.

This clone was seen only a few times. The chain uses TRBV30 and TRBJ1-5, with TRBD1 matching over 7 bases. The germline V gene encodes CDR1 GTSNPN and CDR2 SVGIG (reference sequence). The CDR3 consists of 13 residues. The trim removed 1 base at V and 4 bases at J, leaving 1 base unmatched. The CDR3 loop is CAWSAQGNQPQHF. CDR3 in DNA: TGTGCCTGGAGTGCACAGGGGAATCAGCCCCAGCATTTT.

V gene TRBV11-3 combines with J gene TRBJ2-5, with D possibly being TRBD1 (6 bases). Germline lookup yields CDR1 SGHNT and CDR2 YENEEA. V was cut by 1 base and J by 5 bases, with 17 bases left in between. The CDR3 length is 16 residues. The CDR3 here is CASSLGRTVQGETQYF. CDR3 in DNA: TGTGCCAGCAGCTTAGGTCGGACAGTTCAGGGGGAGACCCAGTACTTC.

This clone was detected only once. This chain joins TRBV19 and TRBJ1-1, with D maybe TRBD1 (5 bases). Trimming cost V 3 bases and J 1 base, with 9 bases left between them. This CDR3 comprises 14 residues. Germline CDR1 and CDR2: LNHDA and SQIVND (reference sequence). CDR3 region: CASSILGANTEAFF. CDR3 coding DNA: TGTGCCAGTAGTATCCTAGGGGCGAACACTGAAGCTTTCTTT. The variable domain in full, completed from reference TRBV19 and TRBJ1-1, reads DGGITQSPKYLFRKEGQNVTLSCEQNLNHDAMYWYRQDPGQGLRLIYYSQIVNDFQKGDIAEGYSVSREKKESFPLTVTSAQKNPTAFYLCASSILGANTEAFFGQGTRLTVV.

The DNA for the CDR3 is TGTGCCAGCAGTTGGGACAGGGTGAACACTGAAGCTTTCTTT. This codes for CASSWDRVNTEAFF. The chain joins TRBV6-5 to TRBJ1-1; the match to TRBD1 covers 9 bases. The V gene end was trimmed by 4 bases and the J gene end by 0 bases; junction bases not matched to a gene: 0. CDR1 and CDR2 from the germline V gene are MNHEY and SVGAGI. This CDR3 has 14 residues.